The 23 T cell receptor beta chains reported below all come from one sample, sequenced in a study of shared clonotypes between healthy human individuals. TCRdb's copy holds only in-frame clones and misses some; the assay was immunoSEQ multiplex PCR. This sample has about 2 million clones, with approximately 94% found just once. Naive CD8 cells lacked CD45RO and underwent positive selection for CCR7, leaving out terminally differentiated effector memory CD45RA+ cells. Sequences were obtained from naive CD8+ T cells sorted from blood. The receptors were gathered from a man in his late teens or twenties in good health.

This clone has a single count. The rearrangement uses TRBV5-1 and TRBJ2-3; D tentatively fits TRBD1 or TRBD2 (5 bases each). V was clipped by 3 bases and J by 5 bases, with 10 bases between them. The germline CDR1 and CDR2 sequences are SGHRS and YFSETQ. The CDR3 is 13 residues long. CDR3 bases: TGCGCCAGCAGCTGGGACCTGGGAGATACGCAGTATTTT. Translation: CASSWDLGDTQYF. Full variable domain (remainder filled in from reference TRBV5-1 and TRBJ2-3): KAGVTQTPRYLIKTRGQQVTLSCSPISGHRSVSWYQQTPGQGLQFLFEYFSETQRNKGNFPGRFSGRQFSNSRSEMNVSTLELGDSALYLCASSWDLGDTQYFGPGTRLTVL.

The genes are TRBV5-8 and TRBJ2-1, with 9 bases lining up with TRBD1. The CDR3 runs to 15 residues. Germline loops: CDR1 SGHTS, CDR2 YDEGEE. The trim removed 5 bases at V and 1 base at J, leaving 4 bases unmatched. For the CDR3, the DNA is TGTGCCAGCAGTTCCGGGACAGGGTCCTACAATGAGCAGTTCTTC. This translates into CASSSGTGSYNEQFF.

The rearrangement uses TRBV5-6 and TRBJ1-2; D uncertain. This CDR3 spans 14 amino acids. V lost 3 bases to trimming and J lost 0 bases, with 9 bases between them. The V gene's germline CDR1 is SGHDT and CDR2 YYEEEE. CDR3: CASSYGDTNYGYTF. The CDR3 DNA reads as TGTGCCAGCAGCTACGGAGACACTAACTATGGCTACACCTTC.

This clone appeared a single time. The rearrangement uses TRBV4-3 and TRBJ2-1; no firm D call. This CDR3 is built from 16 residues. V lost 0 bases and J 0 bases, leaving 9 bases between the germline ends. Germline lookup yields CDR1 LGHNA and CDR2 YSLEER. Here the CDR3 reads CASSQDRHSSYNEQFF. CDR3 nucleotide sequence: TGCGCCAGCAGCCAAGATAGGCATAGCTCCTACAATGAGCAGTTCTTC.

The CDR3 sequence is CASSLKGAPLHF. The CDR3, as DNA: TGTGCCAGCAGTTTAAAGGGGGCACCCCTCCACTTT. The V call is TRBV27, the J call TRBJ1-6; tentative D call: TRBD1 (6 bases). Germline V gene data show CDR1 as MNHEY and CDR2 as SMNVEV (reference sequence). V shed 2 bases and J shed 11 bases, with 7 bases lying between them. This CDR3 has 12 residues.

This chain uses TRBV29-1 with TRBJ1-1; D ambiguous. Trimming took off 2 bases at V and 2 bases at J, with 6 bases between the two ends. Germline loops: CDR1 SQVTM, CDR2 ANQGSEA. This CDR3 spans 12 amino acids. The CDR3 nucleotides read TGCAGCGTTGAAAAGACCAACACTGAAGCTTTCTTT. Translating it yields CSVEKTNTEAFF.

In the case of this clone: The same CDR3 arises from other DNA sequences in this sample as well. J is TRBJ2-7 and V is TRBV7-9; D is uncertain. V shed 1 base and J shed 3 bases, with 10 bases lying between them. Germline V gene data show CDR1 as SEHNR and CDR2 as FQNEAQ (reference sequence). There are 14 residues in the CDR3. CDR3: CASSLVDGLYEQYF. Here the CDR3 DNA reads TGTGCCAGCAGCTTAGTGGACGGGCTCTACGAGCAGTACTTC.

The chain joins TRBV27 to TRBJ2-3, with D unresolved. The CDR3 sequence is 16 residues long. CDR1 is MNHEY, CDR2 SMNVEV, per germline (reference sequence). Deletions cut 3 bases from V and 2 bases from J, with 15 bases between. This CDR3 is CASSFIGPPSTDTQYF. DNA for the CDR3: TGTGCCAGCAGTTTCATAGGACCGCCGTCCACAGATACGCAGTATTTT.

This chain connects TRBV4-1 to TRBJ1-3; D gene unclear. Trimming left V 0 bases short and J 2 bases short, with 8 bases between. The CDR3 consists of 15 residues. CDR1 is MGHRA and CDR2 is YSYEKL in the germline V gene. The CDR3 DNA reads TGCGCCAGCAGCCAAGACTGGATACCTGGAAACACCATATATTTT. As protein: CASSQDWIPGNTIYF.

Worth noting for this clone: Other nucleotide sequences in the sample specify the same CDR3. The rearrangement links TRBV5-4 to TRBJ2-2; TRBD2 is a possible D gene (5 bases). This CDR3 has 12 amino acids. Germline V gene lookup returns CDR1 SGHNT and CDR2 YYREEE (reference sequence). Trimming pared 4 bases from V and 6 bases from J, leaving 7 bases between. Written as DNA, the CDR3 is TGTGCCAGCAGCCTTAGCGCCGGGGAGCTGTTTTTT. It codes for CASSLSAGELFF.

In its sample, this clone was seen a few times. The CDR3 DNA reads as TGTGCCAGCAGCTTGGACAGGATCTATGGCTACACCTTC. Its protein product is CASSLDRIYGYTF. The rearrangement joins TRBV5-5 to TRBJ1-2; D is perhaps TRBD1 (5 bases). Trimming cost V 0 bases and J 4 bases, with 7 bases left between them. This CDR3 comprises 13 residues. CDR1 is SGHKS and CDR2 is YYEKEE in the germline V gene (reference sequence).

This clone was detected only a few times. The rearrangement uses TRBV4-1 and TRBJ2-7; D uncertain. V lost 3 bases and J 6 bases, leaving 15 bases between the germline ends. CDR1 and CDR2 (germline): MGHRA, YSYEKL. The CDR3 extends over 14 amino acids. This CDR3 reads CASSQALLSVEQYF. The CDR3 nucleotides are TGCGCCAGCAGCCAGGCCCTCCTCAGCGTCGAGCAGTACTTC.

With respect to this clone: This specimen includes other DNA sequences encoding the same CDR3. The chain uses TRBV5-6 and TRBJ2-7; no firm D call. Germline V gene sequence: CDR1 SGHDT, CDR2 YYEEEE. V was clipped by 3 bases and J by 4 bases, with 5 bases between them. This CDR3 region has 11 residues. Written as DNA, the CDR3 is TGTGCCAGCAGCTCCATATACGAGCAGTACTTC. This encodes CASSSIYEQYF.

The CDR3 DNA reads TGTGCCAGCAGCCAAGATCCATACCCCGGGACAACCTACGAGCAGTACTTC. Translation: CASSQDPYPGTTYEQYF. This rearrangement joins TRBV4-2 to TRBJ2-7; D perhaps matches TRBD1 (6 bases). This CDR3 contains 17 residues. V was shortened by 0 bases and J by 2 bases, with 17 bases between the two germline ends. Germline loops: CDR1 LGHNA, CDR2 YNFKEQ.

In DNA, the CDR3 is TGCGCCAGCAGCCAAGATCCCTCGGCAGACGAGCAGTACTTC. It specifies CASSQDPSADEQYF. The V call is TRBV4-3, the J call TRBJ2-5, with no clear D. The J call may be faulty, since TRBJ2-7 better matches the DNA end. Germline CDR1 and CDR2: LGHNA and YSLEER. There are 14 residues in the CDR3.

The chain links TRBV7-9 to TRBJ2-3; possibly TRBD2 for D (7 bases). The germline V gene encodes CDR1 SEHNR and CDR2 FQNEAQ (reference sequence). V dropped 6 bases and J dropped 4 bases, with 14 bases sitting between them. The CDR3 length is 14 residues. As DNA, the CDR3 is TGTGCCAGCAGGCCAGTGGGGGGGCCAGATACGCAGTATTTT. It yields the protein CASRPVGGPDTQYF.

The chain links TRBV7-8 to TRBJ2-7, with 8 bases aligning to TRBD2. This CDR3 region has 16 residues. After removal of 1 base from V and 4 bases from J, the junction contained 9 bases not matched to a gene. In germline, CDR1 is SGHVS, CDR2 FQNEAQ. The CDR3 nucleotides read TGTGCCAGCAGCTTAGTTCTAGCGGGCGCGGCGTACGAGCAGTACTTC. Translated: CASSLVLAGAAYEQYF.

This rearrangement joins TRBV7-9 to TRBJ2-7, with D uncertain. Per germline, CDR1 SEHNR and CDR2 FQNEAQ (reference sequence). V was cut by 1 base and J by 6 bases, with 7 bases left in between. This CDR3 region has 12 residues. The CDR3 region is CASSLEPGEQYF. CDR3 coding DNA: TGTGCCAGCAGCTTAGAACCGGGCGAGCAGTACTTC. The complete variable domain, with remaining parts taken from reference TRBV7-9 and TRBJ2-7, reads DTGVSQNPRHKITKRGQNVTFRCDPISEHNRLYWYRQTLGQGPEFLTYFQNEAQLEKSRLLSDRFSAERPKGSFSTLEIQRTEQGDSAMYLCASSLEPGEQYFGPGTRLTVT.

Turning to this clone: This same CDR3 is encoded by further DNA sequences in the sample. The chain joins TRBV7-9 to TRBJ2-1; D may be TRBD1 or TRBD2 (7 bases each). The germline gives CDR1 SEHNR, CDR2 FQNEAQ (reference sequence). Trimming took 5 bases from V and 3 from J, leaving 14 bases between them. This CDR3 is 15 amino acids long. The CDR3 region has the DNA TGTGCCAGCAGCCCCCAGGGGGGGAGCTACAATGAGCAGTTCTTC. This sequence encodes CASSPQGGSYNEQFF.

This chain links TRBV5-6 with TRBJ2-3; D is ambiguous. The CDR3 extends over 14 amino acids. Germline V lookup: CDR1 SGHDT, CDR2 YYEEEE. The V and J ends lost 3 bases and 0 bases respectively, with 8 bases between them. CDR3 sequence: CASSSGLSTDTQYF. CDR3 nucleotide sequence: TGTGCCAGCAGCTCCGGGCTAAGCACAGATACGCAGTATTTT.

The chain links TRBV7-9 to TRBJ2-5, with 14 bases aligning to TRBD2. From germline, CDR1 is SEHNR and CDR2 FQNEAQ (reference sequence). Losses at the gene ends were 6 bases for V and 1 base for J; bases not matched to a gene: 7. CDR3 size: 17 residues. The CDR3 is CASSGTSGSFGQETQYF. CDR3 DNA sequence: TGTGCCAGCAGTGGGACTAGCGGGAGCTTCGGCCAAGAGACCCAGTACTTC.

The chain couples TRBV27 to TRBJ2-7; TRBD2 matches at 13 bases. V lost 5 bases and J lost 6; bases outside the gene matches: 7. There are 15 residues in the CDR3. From germline, CDR1 is MNHEY and CDR2 SMNVEV (reference sequence). The CDR3 sequence is CASSTGLAGVSEQYF. DNA for the CDR3: TGTGCCAGCAGTACCGGACTAGCGGGAGTATCCGAGCAGTACTTC.

V gene TRBV6-5 combines with J gene TRBJ2-1, with D tentatively TRBD1 or TRBD2 (7 bases each). V was trimmed by 1 base and J by 9 bases, leaving 19 bases between them. This CDR3 is built from 16 residues. Germline loops: CDR1 MNHEY, CDR2 SVGAGI. In nucleotides, the CDR3 is TGTGCCAGCAGTTACTTAGGGGGCGGAGGGAGGGGTGAGCAGTTCTTC. Its protein product is CASSYLGGGGRGEQFF.